This TCR beta chain was obtained from a study of T cells in localized non-small cell lung cancer. Here immunoSEQ multiplex PCR was the method, and the copy in TCRdb shows in-frame clones only, minus some. The table lists around 130,000 clones, 89% of them singletons, with about 1.5% in the top ten. CDR3 size: 14 residues. CDR1 MDHEN and CDR2 SYDVKM come from the germline V gene. V was shortened by 6 bases and J by 2 bases, with 14 bases between the two germline ends. General study points: Paired adjacent lung recovered a median around 52 of the top 100 tumor clones. Sequencing involved a lone tumor region, leaving heterogeneity possible. Highest T cell clonality was seen in uninvolved adjacent lung, surpassing that measured in tumor. An association was observed between higher blood T cell density and longer overall survival.

Of note for this clone: Its antigen is not identified.

The genes are TRBV28 and TRBJ2-7; D is possibly TRBD1 or TRBD2 (5 bases each). Specimen: peripheral blood, collected before any cancer treatment. The sequence derives from a female donor of 60 years or more with stage I lung adenocarcinoma. The CDR3 DNA follows: TGTGCCAGCAGGGGGCTCGACTACCCCTACGAGCAGTACTTC. This sequence encodes CASRGLDYPYEQYF.